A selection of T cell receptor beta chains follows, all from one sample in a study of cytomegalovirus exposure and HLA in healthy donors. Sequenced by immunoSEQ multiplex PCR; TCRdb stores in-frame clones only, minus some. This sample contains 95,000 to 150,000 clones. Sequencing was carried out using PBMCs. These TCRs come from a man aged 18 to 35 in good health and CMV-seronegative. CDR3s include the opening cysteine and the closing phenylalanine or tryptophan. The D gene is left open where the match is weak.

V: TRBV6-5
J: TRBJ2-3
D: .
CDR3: CASSSYTDTQYF
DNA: TGTGCCAGCAGTTCCTACACAGATACGCAGTATTTT

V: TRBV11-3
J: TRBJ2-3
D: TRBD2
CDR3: CASSLGGAGTDTQYF
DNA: TGTGCCAGCAGCTTAGGAGGAGCGGGGACAGATACGCAGTATTTT

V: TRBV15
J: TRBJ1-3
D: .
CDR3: CATSRDRGARGNTIYF
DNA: TGTGCCACCAGCAGAGATCGGGGGGCGCGAGGAAACACCATATATTTT

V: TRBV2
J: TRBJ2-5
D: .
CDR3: CASSEAETQETQYF
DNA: TGTGCCAGCAGTGAAGCTGAAACACAAGAGACCCAGTACTTC

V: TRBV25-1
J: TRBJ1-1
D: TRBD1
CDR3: CASSARGGANTEAFF
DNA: TGTGCCAGCAGTGCACGAGGGGGCGCGAACACTGAAGCTTTCTTT

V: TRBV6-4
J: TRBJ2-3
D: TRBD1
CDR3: CASSDSQGADTQYF
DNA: TGTGCCAGCAGTGACTCTCAGGGGGCAGATACGCAGTATTTT

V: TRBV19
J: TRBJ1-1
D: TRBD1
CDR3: CASSVRGGAMGTEAFF
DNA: TGTGCCAGTAGTGTTAGAGGGGGCGCGATGGGCACTGAAGCTTTCTTT

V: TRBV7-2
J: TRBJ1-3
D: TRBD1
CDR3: CASSSRGRWENTIYF
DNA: TGTGCCAGCAGCTCCAGGGGGCGATGGGAAAACACCATATATTTT

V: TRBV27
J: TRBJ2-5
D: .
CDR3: CASSLRASQETQYF
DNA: TGTGCCAGCAGTTTAAGAGCGTCCCAAGAGACCCAGTACTTC

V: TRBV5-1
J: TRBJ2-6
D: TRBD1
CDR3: CASSHRTVDRGRNSGANVLTF
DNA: TGCGCCAGCAGCCACCGGACGGTTGACAGGGGGCGGAACTCTGGGGCCAACGTCCTGACTTTC

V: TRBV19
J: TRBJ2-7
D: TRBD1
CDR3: CASSTTGDNAPQYF
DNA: TGTGCCAGTAGTACCACAGGGGATAACGCCCCACAGTACTTC

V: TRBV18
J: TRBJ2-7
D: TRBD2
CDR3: CASSPRLLAGGQVYEQYF
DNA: TGTGCCAGCTCACCACGGTTACTAGCGGGAGGCCAAGTCTACGAGCAGTACTTC

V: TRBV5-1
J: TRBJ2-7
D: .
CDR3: CASGRVDNYEQYF
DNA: TGCGCCAGCGGAAGGGTGGACAACTACGAGCAGTACTTC

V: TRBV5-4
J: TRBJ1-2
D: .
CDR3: CASSLVVGSDAYTF
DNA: TGTGCCAGCAGCTTGGTGGTGGGCTCAGATGCCTACACCTTC

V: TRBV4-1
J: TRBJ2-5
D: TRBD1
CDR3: CASSGDSSIVAQYF
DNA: TGCGCCAGCAGCGGGGACAGTTCTATCGTGGCCCAGTACTTC

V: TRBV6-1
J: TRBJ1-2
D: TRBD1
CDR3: CASETDRASGYTF
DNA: TGTGCCAGCGAAACGGACAGGGCTTCTGGCTACACCTTC

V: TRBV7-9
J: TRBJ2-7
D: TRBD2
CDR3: CASSQEASGTYEQYF
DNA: TGTGCCAGCAGCCAAGAGGCTAGCGGGACCTACGAGCAGTACTTC

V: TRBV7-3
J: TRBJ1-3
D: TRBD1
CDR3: CASSPRQGAGGNTIYF
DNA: TGTGCCAGCAGCCCGAGACAGGGGGCTGGAGGAAACACCATATATTTT

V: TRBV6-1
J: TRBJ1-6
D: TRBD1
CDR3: CASSRDRGTSPLHF
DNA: TGTGCCAGCAGTCGGGACAGGGGAACTTCACCCCTCCACTTT

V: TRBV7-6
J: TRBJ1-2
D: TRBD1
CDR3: CASSLSDRSYGYTF
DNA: TGTGCCAGCAGCCTATCGGACAGGTCCTATGGCTACACCTTC

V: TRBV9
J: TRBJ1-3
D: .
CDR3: CASGGNTIYF
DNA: TGTGCCAGCGGCGGAAACACCATATATTTT

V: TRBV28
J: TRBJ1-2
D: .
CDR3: CASSFPQGSGYTF
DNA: TGTGCCAGCAGTTTCCCCCAGGGGTCTGGCTACACCTTC

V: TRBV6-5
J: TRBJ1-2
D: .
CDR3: CASSYGGGNNGYTF
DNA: TGTGCCAGCAGTTACGGGGGGGGAAATAATGGCTACACCTTC

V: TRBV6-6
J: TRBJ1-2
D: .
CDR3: CASSYSKDNPNYGYTF
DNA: TGTGCCAGCAGTTACTCGAAGGACAACCCTAACTATGGCTACACCTTC

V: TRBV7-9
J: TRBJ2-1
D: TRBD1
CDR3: CASSRLGQNEQFF
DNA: TGTGCCAGCAGCCGCCTGGGACAGAATGAGCAGTTCTTC

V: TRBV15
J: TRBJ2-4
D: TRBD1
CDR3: CATSRDPQGAGKNIQYF
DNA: TGTGCCACCAGCAGAGACCCACAGGGGGCGGGCAAAAACATTCAGTACTTC

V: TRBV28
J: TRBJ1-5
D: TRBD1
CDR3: CASGKDWDSPPGGIVGNQPQHF
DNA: TGTGCCAGCGGAAAGGATTGGGACAGCCCACCCGGGGGAATCGTAGGCAATCAGCCCCAGCATTTT

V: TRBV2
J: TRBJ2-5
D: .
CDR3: CASSEAWFEQYF
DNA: TGTGCCAGCAGTGAAGCGTGGTTTGAGCAGTACTTC

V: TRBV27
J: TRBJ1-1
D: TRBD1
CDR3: CASSGKERDRERTEAFF
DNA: TGTGCCAGCAGTGGAAAGGAGCGGGACAGGGAACGCACTGAAGCTTTCTTT

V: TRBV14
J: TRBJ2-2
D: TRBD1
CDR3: CASSQGKGTGTLAFNTGELFF
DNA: TGTGCCAGCAGCCAAGGAAAGGGGACAGGGACCTTGGCTTTCAACACCGGGGAGCTGTTTTTT

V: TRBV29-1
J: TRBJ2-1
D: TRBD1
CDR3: CSVESRDRDFNEQFF
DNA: TGCAGCGTTGAATCTAGGGACAGAGACTTCAATGAGCAGTTCTTC

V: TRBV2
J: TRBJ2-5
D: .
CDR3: CASGAYQETQYF
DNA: TGTGCCAGCGGGGCCTACCAAGAGACCCAGTACTTC

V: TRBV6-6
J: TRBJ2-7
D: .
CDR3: CASSYSQRNYEQYF
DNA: TGTGCCAGCAGTTACTCACAAAGAAACTACGAGCAGTACTTC

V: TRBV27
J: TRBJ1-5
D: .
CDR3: CASKGRADQPQHF
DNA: TGTGCCAGCAAGGGCAGGGCTGATCAGCCCCAGCATTTT

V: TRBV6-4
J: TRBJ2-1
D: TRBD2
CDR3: CASSDQSGGAHEQFF
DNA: TGTGCCAGCAGTGACCAAAGCGGGGGGGCGCATGAGCAGTTCTTC

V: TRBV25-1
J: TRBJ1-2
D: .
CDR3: CASSEDRRDTLYGYTF
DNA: TGTGCCAGCAGTGAAGATCGCCGCGATACCCTCTATGGCTACACCTTC

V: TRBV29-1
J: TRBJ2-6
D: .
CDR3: CSVVQGSGANVLTF
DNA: TGCAGCGTTGTTCAGGGTTCTGGGGCCAACGTCCTGACTTTC

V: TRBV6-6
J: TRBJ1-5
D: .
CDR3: CASSYYGSAENQPQHF
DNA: TGTGCCAGCAGTTACTACGGGAGTGCTGAAAATCAGCCCCAGCATTTT

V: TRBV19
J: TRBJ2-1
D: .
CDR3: CASSIDQELSSYNEQFF
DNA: TGTGCCAGTAGTATAGATCAGGAATTGTCCTCCTACAATGAGCAGTTCTTC

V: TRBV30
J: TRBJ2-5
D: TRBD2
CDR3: CAWGLTSGGRGGETQYF
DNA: TGTGCCTGGGGATTGACTAGCGGGGGGAGAGGAGGCGAGACCCAGTACTTC